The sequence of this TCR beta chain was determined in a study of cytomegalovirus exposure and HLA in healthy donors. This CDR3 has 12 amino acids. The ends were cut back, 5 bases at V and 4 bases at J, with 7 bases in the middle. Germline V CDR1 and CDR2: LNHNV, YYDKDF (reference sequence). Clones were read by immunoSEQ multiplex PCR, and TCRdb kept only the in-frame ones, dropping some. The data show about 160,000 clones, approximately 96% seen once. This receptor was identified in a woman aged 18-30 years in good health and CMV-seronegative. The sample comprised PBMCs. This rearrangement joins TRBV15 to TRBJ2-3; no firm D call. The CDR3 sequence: CATSPRADTQYF. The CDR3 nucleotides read TGTGCCACCAGCCCCCGCGCAGATACGCAGTATTTT.